These T cell receptor beta chains were read from a single sample in a study of T cell responses to AZD1222 COVID-19 vaccine. TCRdb's copy holds only in-frame clones and misses some; the assay was immunoSEQ multiplex PCR. Of some 140,000 clones in the sample, more than 90% were seen once. The sample in question was peripheral blood, obtained on day 0 of AZD1222 vaccination. All receptors derive from an adult in good health. CDR3s include the opening cysteine and the closing phenylalanine or tryptophan. D genes are given only for firm matches. Part of the rows lack a size; the others show once, few, many or a class for expanded clones.

D	V	J	size	CDR3	DNA
-	TRBV7-2	TRBJ1-2	-	CASSLAVPDGYTF	TGTGCCAGCAGCTTAGCAGTTCCTGATGGCTACACCTTC
-	TRBV30	TRBJ2-6	-	CAWSVTGAGANVLTF	TGTGCCTGGAGTGTAACGGGAGCTGGGGCCAACGTCCTGACTTTC
TRBD2	TRBV7-8	TRBJ2-4	-	CASSVRLAENIQYF	TGTGCCAGCAGCGTCCGACTAGCGGAAAACATTCAGTACTTC
-	TRBV7-8	TRBJ2-4	-	CASSNPREFLAKNIQYF	TGTGCCAGCAGCAATCCTCGAGAGTTTTTAGCCAAAAACATTCAGTACTTC
-	TRBV19	TRBJ2-2	-	CASSIGLTGELFF	TGTGCCAGTAGTATTGGGCTGACCGGGGAGCTGTTTTTT
TRBD2	TRBV20-1	TRBJ2-5	-	CSASPRLAPTGETQYF	TGCAGTGCTAGTCCCCGACTAGCGCCGACGGGAGAGACCCAGTACTTC
TRBD1	TRBV2	TRBJ1-2	once	CASRPGTGGGHGYTF	TGTGCCAGCAGGCCCGGGACAGGGGGCGGGCATGGCTACACCTTC
TRBD1	TRBV2	TRBJ1-2	-	CASTETGGYGYTF	TGTGCCAGCACCGAGACAGGGGGCTATGGCTACACCTTC
-	TRBV30	TRBJ1-3	-	CAWSLGQYTIYF	TGTGCCTGGAGCCTTGGACAGTACACCATATATTTT
TRBD1	TRBV3-1/TRBV3-2	TRBJ2-7	-	CASSQGQGQYF	TGTGCCAGCAGCCAAGGACAGGGGCAGTACTTC
-	TRBV28	TRBJ2-7	few	CASIGTLLASEQYF	TGTGCCAGCATCGGGACCCTTCTAGCGTCTGAGCAGTACTTC
-	TRBV30	TRBJ2-7	-	CAWSGSLSSYEQYF	TGTGCCTGGAGCGGATCACTTAGCTCCTACGAGCAGTACTTC
-	TRBV12-3/TRBV12-4	TRBJ2-2	-	CASRGTGELFF	TGTGCCAGCAGAGGCACCGGGGAGCTGTTTTTT
TRBD1	TRBV7-8	TRBJ2-1	-	CASSREVTGGAEQFF	TGTGCCAGCAGCCGAGAAGTAACAGGGGGCGCTGAGCAGTTCTTC
-	TRBV4-2	TRBJ2-1	-	CASSPRVGNEQFF	TGTGCCAGCAGCCCTAGGGTCGGGAATGAGCAGTTCTTC
TRBD1	TRBV6-2/TRBV6-3	TRBJ2-5	-	CASSYSTHGRTGGRETQYF	TGTGCCAGCAGTTACTCAACTCACGGACGGACAGGGGGCCGTGAGACCCAGTACTTC
-	TRBV27	TRBJ2-1	-	CASSPPFSLYNEQFF	TGTGCCAGCAGTCCCCCTTTTTCCCTCTACAATGAGCAGTTCTTC
-	TRBV21-1	TRBJ2-2	once	CASSNHGQGQNTGELFF	TGTGCCAGCAGCAATCACGGACAGGGGCAAAACACCGGGGAGCTGTTTTTT
-	TRBV5-6	TRBJ1-3	-	CASSLVGVPGNTIYF	TGTGCCAGCAGCTTGGTAGGGGTTCCTGGAAACACCATATATTTT
TRBD2	TRBV9	TRBJ2-3	-	CASTRGAGGPTDTQYF	TGTGCCAGCACTCGGGGTGCGGGAGGGCCAACAGATACGCAGTATTTT
TRBD1	TRBV2	TRBJ1-5	-	CASRGDSTNQPQHF	TGTGCCAGCAGGGGGGACAGTACCAATCAGCCCCAGCATTTT
TRBD1	TRBV7-2	TRBJ1-1	once	CASSLVGQGNTEAFF	TGTGCCAGCAGCTTAGTCGGACAGGGGAACACTGAAGCTTTCTTT
TRBD1	TRBV24-1	TRBJ2-6	-	CATSDSRQGAGANVLTF	TGTGCCACCAGTGATTCACGACAGGGCGCTGGGGCCAACGTCCTGACTTTC
TRBD2	TRBV6-4	TRBJ2-1	once	CASSDEAGGPFEQFF	TGTGCCAGCAGTGACGAGGCGGGAGGGCCCTTTGAGCAGTTCTTC
-	TRBV28	TRBJ1-2	-	CASSFHPRVPYGYTF	TGTGCCAGCAGTTTTCACCCAAGGGTGCCCTATGGCTACACCTTC
-	TRBV27	TRBJ2-1	-	CASSPFSRPNNEQFF	TGTGCCAGCAGCCCATTTTCCCGCCCCAACAATGAGCAGTTCTTC
-	TRBV10-2	TRBJ2-7	-	CASRDSRTYEQYF	TGCGCCAGCAGGGACAGTCGTACCTACGAGCAGTACTTC
TRBD2	TRBV6-2/TRBV6-3	TRBJ2-7	-	CASSPQGLAGVEILEQYF	TGTGCCAGCAGTCCCCAAGGACTAGCGGGAGTTGAGATCCTGGAGCAGTACTTC
-	TRBV12-3/TRBV12-4	TRBJ2-1	-	CASSLGPLNEQFF	TGTGCCAGCAGTTTGGGACCTCTCAATGAGCAGTTCTTC
-	TRBV7-9	TRBJ1-1	few	CASSPGGIGDTEAFF	TGTGCCAGCAGCCCCGGGGGGATCGGTGACACTGAAGCTTTCTTT
-	TRBV19	TRBJ2-2	-	CASTTDSNTGELFF	TGTGCCAGTACCACGGACAGTAACACCGGGGAGCTGTTTTTT
TRBD2	TRBV5-4	TRBJ2-7	-	CASSPSGRRWEQYF	TGTGCCAGCAGTCCTAGCGGAAGGCGGTGGGAGCAGTACTTC
TRBD1	TRBV6-6	TRBJ2-7	-	CASSPRGQGASYEQYF	TGTGCCAGCAGTCCTCGAGGACAGGGGGCCTCCTACGAGCAGTACTTC